This TCR beta chain originates from a study of T cell responses to AZD1222 COVID-19 vaccine. Trimming pared 2 bases from V and 9 bases from J, leaving 11 bases between. The length of the CDR3 is 14 residues. Germline CDR1 LGHNA, CDR2 YSLEER. Libraries were prepared by immunoSEQ multiplex PCR; TCRdb keeps only in-frame clonotypes and omits some of them. The sample includes 70,000 to 95,000 clones, approximately 90% of them seen just once. Samples with a second dose at about 4 or about 12 weeks were pooled together. The origin of this receptor is an adult who received the AZD1222 COVID-19 vaccine. Sequenced material: peripheral blood, taken 28 days after the second AZD1222 dose. The V gene is TRBV4-3, the J gene TRBJ1-6; maybe TRBD1 (5 bases). CDR3 residues: CASSQSGGGSPLHF. The CDR3, as DNA: TGCGCCAGCAGCCAAAGCGGGGGAGGTTCACCCCTCCACTTT.